This T cell receptor beta chain derives from a study of OX40 agonist ivuxolimab in advanced cancers. Autoimmune disease history or systemic immunosuppression meant exclusion. Drawing of blood for sampling happened at baseline, at cycle 4 day 1, and at cycle 7 day 1. Study-wide results and limits: Circulating CD4+ and CD8+ T cells showed clonal expansion by week 6 at 0.1 to 3.0 mg/kg. Certain nonresponders likewise exhibited a low normalized T-cell clonal expansion.

On this clone itself: Its specificity is unknown.

V trimming: 0 bases; J trimming: 3 bases; junction bases outside the gene matches: 3. CDR1 is SGHTA and CDR2 is FQGNSA in the germline V gene. CDR3 length equals 16 residues. Some clones are missing from TCRdb's copy, which holds only in-frame ones; the method was immunoSEQ multiplex PCR. Seen here are approximately 23,000 clones, roughly 83% observed once, and the top ten hold over 30%. Sample: CD4+ or CD8+ T cells sorted from blood, taken in a trial of the OX40 agonist ivuxolimab. This clonotype was sampled from an adult with an advanced solid tumor such as melanoma, head and neck, liver or kidney cancer. The V gene is TRBV7-2, the J gene TRBJ2-2, with 8 bases aligning to TRBD2. The CDR3: CASSLATSGYTGELFF. The CDR3 region has the DNA TGTGCCAGCAGCTTAGCAACTAGCGGATACACCGGGGAGCTGTTTTTT.